The sequence of this T cell receptor (beta chain) was determined in a study of blood T cell repertoires in COVID-19. Clones were sequenced by immunoSEQ multiplex PCR, and TCRdb holds only the in-frame ones, with some missing. The sample holds roughly 140,000 clones; 84% are singletons and the top ten take around 2.1%. Sequenced: peripheral blood. The source of this sequence is a man between 70 and 80 years old with acute or convalescent COVID-19.

The CDR3 DNA reads TGCGCCAGCAGCGTTTATGGCGGGGGGGACACAGATACGCAGTATTTT. Translation gives CASSVYGGGDTDTQYF. The chain uses TRBV5-1 and TRBJ2-3; 9 nucleotides match TRBD2. CDR1 is SGHRS and CDR2 is YFSETQ in the germline V gene. Trimming took 4 bases from V and 2 from J; bases not matched to a gene: 8. The CDR3 is 16 residues long.